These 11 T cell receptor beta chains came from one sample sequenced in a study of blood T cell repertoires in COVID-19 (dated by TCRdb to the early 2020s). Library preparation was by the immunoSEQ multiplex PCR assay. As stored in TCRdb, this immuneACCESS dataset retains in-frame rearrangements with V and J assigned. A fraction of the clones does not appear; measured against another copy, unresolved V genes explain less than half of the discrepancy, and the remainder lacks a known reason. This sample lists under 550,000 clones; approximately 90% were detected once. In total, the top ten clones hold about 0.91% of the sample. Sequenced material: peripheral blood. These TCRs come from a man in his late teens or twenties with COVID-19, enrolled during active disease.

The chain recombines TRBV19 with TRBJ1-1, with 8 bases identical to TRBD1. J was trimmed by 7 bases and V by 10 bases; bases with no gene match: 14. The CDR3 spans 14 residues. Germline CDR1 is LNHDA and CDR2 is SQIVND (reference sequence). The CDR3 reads CATGRTGTTHEAFF. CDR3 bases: TGTGCCACTGGGAGGACAGGGACTACACATGAAGCTTTCTTT.

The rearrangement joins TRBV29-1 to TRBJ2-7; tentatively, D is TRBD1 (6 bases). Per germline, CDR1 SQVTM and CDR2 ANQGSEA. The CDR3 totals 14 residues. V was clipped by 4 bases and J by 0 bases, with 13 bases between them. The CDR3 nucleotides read TGCAGCGTTGTGCCTGACAGGAGCTCCTACGAGCAGTACTTC. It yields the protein CSVVPDRSSYEQYF.

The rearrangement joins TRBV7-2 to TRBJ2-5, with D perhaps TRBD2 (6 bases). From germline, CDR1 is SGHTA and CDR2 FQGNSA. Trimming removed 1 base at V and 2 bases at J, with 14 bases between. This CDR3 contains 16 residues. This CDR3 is CASSLVLGGVQETQYF. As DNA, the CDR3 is TGTGCCAGCAGCTTAGTTCTGGGCGGGGTTCAAGAGACCCAGTACTTC.

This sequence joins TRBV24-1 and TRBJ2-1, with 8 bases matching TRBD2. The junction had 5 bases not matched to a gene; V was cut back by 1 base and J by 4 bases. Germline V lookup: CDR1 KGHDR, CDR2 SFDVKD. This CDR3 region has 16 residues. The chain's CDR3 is CATSDLSAGVYNEQFF. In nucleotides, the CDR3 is TGTGCCACCAGTGATTTATCAGCGGGAGTATACAATGAGCAGTTCTTC.

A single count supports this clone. In nucleotides, the CDR3 is TGTGCCAGCAGAGCGACAGGGGTCAATGAGCAGTTCTTC. Translation: CASRATGVNEQFF. The genes are TRBV7-8 and TRBJ2-1; 8 bases are a match to TRBD1. This CDR3 has 13 residues. The V and J ends lost 6 bases and 6 bases, in that order; junction bases with no gene match: 4. Germline CDR1 and CDR2: SGHVS and FQNEAQ.

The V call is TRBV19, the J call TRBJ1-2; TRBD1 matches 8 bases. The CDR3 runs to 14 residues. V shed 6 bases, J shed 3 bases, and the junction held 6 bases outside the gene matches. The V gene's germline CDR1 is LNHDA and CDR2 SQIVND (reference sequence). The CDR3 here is CASRLGQGDYGYTF. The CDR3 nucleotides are TGTGCCAGTAGACTCGGACAGGGCGACTATGGCTACACCTTC.

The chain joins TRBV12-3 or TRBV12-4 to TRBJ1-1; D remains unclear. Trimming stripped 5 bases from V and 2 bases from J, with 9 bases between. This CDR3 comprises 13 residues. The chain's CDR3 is CASSVTDNTEAFF. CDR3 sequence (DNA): TGTGCCAGCAGTGTAACAGATAACACTGAAGCTTTCTTT.

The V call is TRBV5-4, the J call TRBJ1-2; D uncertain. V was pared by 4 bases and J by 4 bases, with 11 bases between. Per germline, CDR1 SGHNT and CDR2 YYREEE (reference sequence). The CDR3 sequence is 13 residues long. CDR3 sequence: CASSPTGVYGYTF. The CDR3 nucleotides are TGTGCCAGCAGCCCGACCGGAGTCTATGGCTACACCTTC.

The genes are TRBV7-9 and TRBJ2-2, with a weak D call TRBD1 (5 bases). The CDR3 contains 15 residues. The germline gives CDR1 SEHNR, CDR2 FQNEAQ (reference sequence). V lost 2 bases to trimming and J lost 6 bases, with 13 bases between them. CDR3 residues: CASSLMGPGSGELFF. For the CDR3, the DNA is TGTGCCAGCAGCTTAATGGGGCCAGGATCCGGGGAGCTGTTTTTT. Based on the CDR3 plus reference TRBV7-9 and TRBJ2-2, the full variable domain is DTGVSQNPRHKITKRGQNVTFRCDPISEHNRLYWYRQTLGQGPEFLTYFQNEAQLEKSRLLSDRFSAERPKGSFSTLEIQRTEQGDSAMYLCASSLMGPGSGELFFGEGSRLTVL.

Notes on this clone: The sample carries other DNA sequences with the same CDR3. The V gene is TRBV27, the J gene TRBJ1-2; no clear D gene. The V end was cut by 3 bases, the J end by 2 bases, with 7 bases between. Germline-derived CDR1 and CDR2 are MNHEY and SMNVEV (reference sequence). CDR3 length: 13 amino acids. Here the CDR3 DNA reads TGTGCCAGCAGTTTCGCGAGGAACTATGGCTACACCTTC. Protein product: CASSFARNYGYTF.

The CDR3 sequence: CASNPGGRAFNEQFF. The CDR3, as DNA: TGTGCCAGCAACCCGGGCGGGAGGGCCTTCAATGAGCAGTTCTTC. The genes are TRBV5-4 and TRBJ2-1; TRBD2 matches 9 bases. The CDR3 spans 15 residues. The V and J ends lost 6 bases and 6 bases, in that order; junction bases with no gene match: 10. The V gene's germline CDR1 is SGHNT and CDR2 YYREEE (reference sequence).